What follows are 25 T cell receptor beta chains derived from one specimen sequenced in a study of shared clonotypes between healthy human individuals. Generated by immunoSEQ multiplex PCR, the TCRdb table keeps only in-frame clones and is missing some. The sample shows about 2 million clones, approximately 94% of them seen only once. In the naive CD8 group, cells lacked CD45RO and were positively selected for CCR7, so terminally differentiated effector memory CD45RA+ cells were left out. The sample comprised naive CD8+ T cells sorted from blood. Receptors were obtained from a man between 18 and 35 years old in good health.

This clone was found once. The CDR3 nucleotides read TGTGCCAGCAGTTGGGGATTGGGTTTGGGCGACTATGGCTACACCTTC. This encodes CASSWGLGLGDYGYTF. The chain couples TRBV27 to TRBJ1-2; no firm D call. Germline assignment: CDR1 MNHEY and CDR2 SMNVEV (reference sequence). The CDR3 runs to 16 residues. V gave up 4 bases and J gave up 3 bases, with 18 bases separating them.

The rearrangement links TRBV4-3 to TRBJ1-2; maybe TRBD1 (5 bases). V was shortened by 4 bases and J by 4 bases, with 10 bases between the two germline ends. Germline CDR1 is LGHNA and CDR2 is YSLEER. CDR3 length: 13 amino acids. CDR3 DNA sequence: TGCGCCAGCAGCCCCGGGACCCTCTATGGCTACACCTTC. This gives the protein CASSPGTLYGYTF.

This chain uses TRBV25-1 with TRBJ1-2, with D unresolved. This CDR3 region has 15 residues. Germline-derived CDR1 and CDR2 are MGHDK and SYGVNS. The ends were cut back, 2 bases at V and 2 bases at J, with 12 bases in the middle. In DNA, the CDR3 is TGTGCCAGCAGTGAACAAGGGCGGGAAAACTATGGCTACACCTTC. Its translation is CASSEQGRENYGYTF.

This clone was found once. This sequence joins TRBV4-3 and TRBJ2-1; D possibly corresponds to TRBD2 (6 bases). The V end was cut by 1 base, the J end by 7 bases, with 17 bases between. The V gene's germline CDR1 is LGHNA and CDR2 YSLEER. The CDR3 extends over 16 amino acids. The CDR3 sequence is CASSQVVLAEKNEQFF. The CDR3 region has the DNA TGCGCCAGCAGCCAAGTGGTACTAGCAGAGAAGAATGAGCAGTTCTTC.

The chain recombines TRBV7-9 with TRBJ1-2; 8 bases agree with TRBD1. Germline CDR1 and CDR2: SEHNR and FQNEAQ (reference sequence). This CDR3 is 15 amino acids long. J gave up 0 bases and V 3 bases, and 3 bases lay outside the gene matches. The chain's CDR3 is CASSLSTGANYGYTF. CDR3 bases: TGTGCCAGCAGCTTGTCGACAGGGGCTAACTATGGCTACACCTTC. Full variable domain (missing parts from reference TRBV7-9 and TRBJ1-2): DTGVSQNPRHKITKRGQNVTFRCDPISEHNRLYWYRQTLGQGPEFLTYFQNEAQLEKSRLLSDRFSAERPKGSFSTLEIQRTEQGDSAMYLCASSLSTGANYGYTFGSGTRLTVV.

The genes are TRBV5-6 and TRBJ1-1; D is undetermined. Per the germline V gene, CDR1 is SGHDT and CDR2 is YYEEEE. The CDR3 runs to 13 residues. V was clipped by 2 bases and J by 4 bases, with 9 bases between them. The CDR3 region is CASSFSRFTEAFF. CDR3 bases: TGTGCCAGCAGCTTTTCCAGGTTCACTGAAGCTTTCTTT.

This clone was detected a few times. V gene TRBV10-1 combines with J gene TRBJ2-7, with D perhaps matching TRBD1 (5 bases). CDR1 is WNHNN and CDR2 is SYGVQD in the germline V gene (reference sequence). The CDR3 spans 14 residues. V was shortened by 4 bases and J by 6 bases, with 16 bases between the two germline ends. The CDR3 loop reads CASSADSFGLEQYF. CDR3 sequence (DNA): TGCGCCAGCAGTGCCGACAGTTTCGGGCTCGAGCAGTACTTC.

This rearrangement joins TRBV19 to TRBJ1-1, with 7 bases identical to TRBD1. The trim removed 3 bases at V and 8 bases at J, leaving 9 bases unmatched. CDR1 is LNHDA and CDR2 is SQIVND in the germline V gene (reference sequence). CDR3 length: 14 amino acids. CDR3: CASSIRGGGPEAFF. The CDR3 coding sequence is TGTGCCAGTAGTATTCGAGGGGGCGGACCCGAAGCTTTCTTT.

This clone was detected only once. The CDR3 nucleotides read TGTGCCAGCCGGGGGACAGACTCCTACGAGCAGTACTTC. Translating it yields CASRGTDSYEQYF. The genes are TRBV6-1 and TRBJ2-7; maybe TRBD1 (7 bases). V was cut by 8 bases and J by 0 bases, with 11 bases left in between. The CDR3 has 13 residues. Germline lookup yields CDR1 MNHNS and CDR2 SASEGT.

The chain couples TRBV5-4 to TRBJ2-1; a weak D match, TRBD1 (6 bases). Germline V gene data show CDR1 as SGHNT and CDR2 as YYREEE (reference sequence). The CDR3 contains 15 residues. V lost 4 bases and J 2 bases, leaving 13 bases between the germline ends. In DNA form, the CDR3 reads TGTGCCAGCAGCCACAGTCGGACAGCCTACAATGAGCAGTTCTTC. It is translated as CASSHSRTAYNEQFF.

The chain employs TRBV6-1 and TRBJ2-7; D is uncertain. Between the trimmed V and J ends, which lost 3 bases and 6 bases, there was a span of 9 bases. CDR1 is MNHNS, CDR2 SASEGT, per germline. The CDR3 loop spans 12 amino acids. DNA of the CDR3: TGTGCCAGCAGTGATGTAATTAGCGAGCAGTACTTC. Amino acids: CASSDVISEQYF.

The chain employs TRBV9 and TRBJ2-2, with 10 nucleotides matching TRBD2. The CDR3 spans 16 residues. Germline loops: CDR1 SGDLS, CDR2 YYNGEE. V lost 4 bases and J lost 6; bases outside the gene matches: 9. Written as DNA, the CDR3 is TGTGCCAGCAGCTTCTCCGGGACTAGCGTTGCCGGGGAGCTGTTTTTT. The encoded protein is CASSFSGTSVAGELFF.

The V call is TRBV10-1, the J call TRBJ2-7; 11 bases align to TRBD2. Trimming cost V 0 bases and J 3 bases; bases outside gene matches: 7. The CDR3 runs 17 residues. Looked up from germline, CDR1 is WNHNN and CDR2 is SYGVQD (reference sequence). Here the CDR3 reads CASSESTEGLAVYEQYF. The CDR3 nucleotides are TGCGCCAGCAGTGAGTCGACGGAGGGACTAGCGGTCTACGAGCAGTACTTC.

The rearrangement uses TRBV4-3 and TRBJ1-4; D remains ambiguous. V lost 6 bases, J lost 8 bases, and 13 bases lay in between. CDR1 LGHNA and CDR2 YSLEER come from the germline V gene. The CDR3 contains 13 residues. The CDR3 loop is CASSPGSGEKLFF. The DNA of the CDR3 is TGCGCCAGCAGTCCTGGGTCGGGGGAAAAACTGTTTTTT.

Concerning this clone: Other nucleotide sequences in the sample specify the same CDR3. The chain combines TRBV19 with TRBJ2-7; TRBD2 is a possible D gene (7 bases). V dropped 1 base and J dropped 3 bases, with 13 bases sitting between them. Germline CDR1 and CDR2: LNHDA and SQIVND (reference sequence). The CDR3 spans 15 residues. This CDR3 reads CASSIGAGANYEQYF. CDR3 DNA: TGTGCCAGTAGTATAGGGGCGGGGGCAAACTACGAGCAGTACTTC.

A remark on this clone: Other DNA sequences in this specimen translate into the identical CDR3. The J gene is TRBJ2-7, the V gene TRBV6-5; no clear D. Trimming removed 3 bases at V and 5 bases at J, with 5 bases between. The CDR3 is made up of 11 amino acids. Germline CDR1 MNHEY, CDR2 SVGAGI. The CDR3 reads CASSYGHEQYF. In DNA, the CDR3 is TGTGCCAGCAGTTATGGCCACGAGCAGTACTTC.

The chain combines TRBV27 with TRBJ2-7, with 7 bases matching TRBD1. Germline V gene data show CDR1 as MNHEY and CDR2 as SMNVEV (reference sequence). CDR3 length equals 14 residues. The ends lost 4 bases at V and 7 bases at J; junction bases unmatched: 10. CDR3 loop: CASSYRTGLGEQYF. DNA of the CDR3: TGTGCCAGCAGTTACAGGACAGGACTGGGGGAGCAGTACTTC.

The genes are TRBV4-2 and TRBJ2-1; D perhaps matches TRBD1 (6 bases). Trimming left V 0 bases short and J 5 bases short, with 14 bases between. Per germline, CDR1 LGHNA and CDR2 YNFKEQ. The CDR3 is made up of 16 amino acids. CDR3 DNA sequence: TGTGCCAGCAGCCAAGATTTGGGGGCGCAGAACAATGAGCAGTTCTTC. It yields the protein CASSQDLGAQNNEQFF.

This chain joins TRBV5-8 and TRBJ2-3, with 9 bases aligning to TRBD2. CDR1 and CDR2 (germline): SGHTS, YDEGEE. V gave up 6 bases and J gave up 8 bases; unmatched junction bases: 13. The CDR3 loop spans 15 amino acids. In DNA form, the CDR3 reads TGTGCCAGCACCGCTGGGGCGGGAGGGCCCAGTACGCAGTATTTT. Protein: CASTAGAGGPSTQYF.

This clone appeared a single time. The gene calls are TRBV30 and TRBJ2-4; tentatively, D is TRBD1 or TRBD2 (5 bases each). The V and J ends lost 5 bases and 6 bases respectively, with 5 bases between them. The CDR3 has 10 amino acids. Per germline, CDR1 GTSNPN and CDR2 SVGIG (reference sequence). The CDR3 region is CAWGGNIQYF. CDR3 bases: TGTGCCTGGGGGGGAAACATTCAGTACTTC.

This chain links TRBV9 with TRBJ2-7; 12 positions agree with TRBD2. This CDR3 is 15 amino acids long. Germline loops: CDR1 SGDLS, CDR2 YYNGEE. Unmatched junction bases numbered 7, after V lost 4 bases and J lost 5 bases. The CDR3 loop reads CASSLLAGGFHEQYF. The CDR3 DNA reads TGTGCCAGCAGCCTACTAGCGGGGGGCTTCCACGAGCAGTACTTC.

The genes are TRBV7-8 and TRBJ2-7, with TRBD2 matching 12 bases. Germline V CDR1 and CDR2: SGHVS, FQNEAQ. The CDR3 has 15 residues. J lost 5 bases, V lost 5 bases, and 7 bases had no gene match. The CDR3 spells CASSPGLAGLDEQYF. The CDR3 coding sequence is TGTGCCAGCAGCCCCGGACTAGCGGGGCTCGACGAGCAGTACTTC.

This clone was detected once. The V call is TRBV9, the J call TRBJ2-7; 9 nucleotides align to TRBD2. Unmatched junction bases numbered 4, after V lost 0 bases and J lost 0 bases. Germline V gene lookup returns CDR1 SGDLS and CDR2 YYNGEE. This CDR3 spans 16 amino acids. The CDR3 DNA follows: TGTGCCAGCAGCGTAGATCCGGGACTAGCCTCCTACGAGCAGTACTTC. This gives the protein CASSVDPGLASYEQYF. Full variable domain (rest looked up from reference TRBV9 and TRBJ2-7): DSGVTQTPKHLITATGQRVTLRCSPRSGDLSVYWYQQSLDQGLQFLIQYYNGEERAKGNILERFSAQQFPDLHSELNLSSLELGDSALYFCASSVDPGLASYEQYFGPGTRLTVT.

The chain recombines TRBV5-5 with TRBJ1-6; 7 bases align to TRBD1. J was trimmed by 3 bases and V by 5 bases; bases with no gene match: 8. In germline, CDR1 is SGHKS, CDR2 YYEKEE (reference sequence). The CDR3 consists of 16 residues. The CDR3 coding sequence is TGTGCCAGCAGGGAGGGACAGCTATACTATAATTCACCCCTCCACTTT. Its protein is CASREGQLYYNSPLHF.

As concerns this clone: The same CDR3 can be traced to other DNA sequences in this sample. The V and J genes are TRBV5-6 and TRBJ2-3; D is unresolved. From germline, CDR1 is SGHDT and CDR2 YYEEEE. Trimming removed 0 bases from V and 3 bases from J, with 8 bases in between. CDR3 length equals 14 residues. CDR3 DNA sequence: TGTGCCAGCAGCTTGGGGGCAGGTACAGATACGCAGTATTTT. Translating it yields CASSLGAGTDTQYF.